The rows below give T cell receptor beta chains drawn from one sample of a study of human T cells and chemical hapten exposure. TCRdb passed the RACE reads through MiXCR, listing each CDR3 protein once. The data contain 90,000 to 120,000 distinct CDR3 sequences, around 10% of them singletons. Sample: whole blood, taken in connection with sensitization to the hapten diphenylcyclopropenone (DPC). The source is a woman in her forties with alopecia areata. Some clones in this sample may be carry-over from other donors' samples. CDR3s include the opening cysteine and the closing phenylalanine or tryptophan. D genes are given only for firm matches. Size tells how often a clone was seen (once, few, many) or the class of an expanded clone, and some rows leave it out.

clone size,D gene,V gene,J gene,CDR3 DNA,CDR3 protein
NA,NA,TRBV11-2,TRBJ1-2,TGTGCCAGCAGCAGCATCGACCCCAGGAAGAGCTACACCTTC,CASSSIDPRKSYTF
many,NA,TRBV20-1,TRBJ1-2,TGCAGTGCTAGAGAGGGCTATGGCTACACCTTC,CSAREGYGYTF
few,TRBD1,TRBV13,TRBJ2-1,TGTGCCAGCAGCCCTTTTGGCAGGGGGACAGGCAATGAGCAGTTCTTC,CASSPFGRGTGNEQFF
many,TRBD2,TRBV5-1,TRBJ2-7,TGCGCCAGCAGAGCGGGAGGGTCCTCCTACGAGCAGTACTTC,CASRAGGSSYEQYF
NA,NA,TRBV12-3/TRBV12-4,TRBJ2-7,TGTGCCAGCAGGGTCGGTGGGGTAGGGGAGCAGTACTTC,CASRVGGVGEQYF
few,NA,TRBV14,TRBJ2-7,TGTGCCAGCAGCGGAATAGGGGGTAACGAGCAGTACTTC,CASSGIGGNEQYF
NA,NA,TRBV5-4,TRBJ1-1,TGTGCCAGCAGCCCCAGGGGAGGGGCAAGCATATCTGAAGCTTTCTTT,CASSPRGGASISEAFF
NA,NA,TRBV7-2,TRBJ1-6,TGTGCCAGCACCGATGACAGAACTTATTCACCCCTCCACTTT,CASTDDRTYSPLHF
many,NA,TRBV7-2,TRBJ2-4,TGTGCCAGCACCTCAGATGGGGTTGTAGCCAAAAACATTCAGTACTTC,CASTSDGVVAKNIQYF
many,NA,TRBV20-1,TRBJ2-5,TGCAGTGCTACTAGGTCTGGGGGGAAAGAGACCCAGTACTTC,CSATRSGGKETQYF
many,NA,TRBV7-3,TRBJ1-1,TGTGCCAGCAGCTTAATCCGGGGGAGGATCACTGAAGCTTTCTTT,CASSLIRGRITEAFF
many,TRBD2,TRBV28,TRBJ2-1,TGTGCCAGCAGTCGTCTAGCGGGAGGGGTGAATGAGCAGTTCTTC,CASSRLAGGVNEQFF
NA,TRBD1,TRBV12-3/TRBV12-4,TRBJ1-1,TGTGCCAGCAGTGCCCCCGGGACAGGGTTCGGAGCTTTCTTT,CASSAPGTGFGAFF
NA,NA,TRBV18,TRBJ1-1,TGTGCCAGCTCACCTATGGGGGGAACTGAAGCTTTCTTT,CASSPMGGTEAFF
NA,NA,TRBV11-2,TRBJ2-5,TGTGCCAGCAGCTTAGTCGGCAAACAAGAGACCCAGTACTTC,CASSLVGKQETQYF
many,NA,TRBV18,TRBJ2-5,TGTGCCAGCTCACCACAGGTCGGGGGCTACCAAGAGACCCAGTACTTC,CASSPQVGGYQETQYF
many,NA,TRBV5-1,TRBJ1-1,TGCGCCAGCAGCGTCGGACACCGAGCGAACACTGAAGCTTTCTTT,CASSVGHRANTEAFF
NA,TRBD2,TRBV6-1,TRBJ2-1,TGTGCCAGCAGTGAAGGACGAAGCGGGGCCTTGTCCTACAATGAGCAGTTCTTC,CASSEGRSGALSYNEQFF
many,TRBD2,TRBV7-2,TRBJ2-3,TGTGCCAGCAGCCCCAGGACTAGCAACCCAGATACGCAGTATTTT,CASSPRTSNPDTQYF
few,NA,TRBV20-1,TRBJ1-6,TGCAGTGCTGCGCTGAGTGGACCCCTCCACTTT,CSAALSGPLHF
many,TRBD2,TRBV28,TRBJ2-7,TGTGCCACGGGAGGGCCGTGGGAGCAGTACTTC,CATGGPWEQYF
few,NA,TRBV10-3,TRBJ2-1,TGTGCCATCAGTGACGTGACTCACCTTAGGTTCTTC,CAISDVTHLRFF
few,NA,TRBV2,TRBJ2-7,TGTGCCAGCAGTGATGGCTCCAAAACCTGGGGCCACGAGCAGTACTTC,CASSDGSKTWGHEQYF
many,TRBD2,TRBV4-2,TRBJ2-2,TGTGCCAGCTGTGAGGCGGGAGGAGTGGGCGGGGAGCTGTTTTTT,CASCEAGGVGGELFF
NA,NA,TRBV6-5,TRBJ2-4,TGTGCCAGCAGTTACGGGGCGTCATCCAAAAACATTCAGTACTTC,CASSYGASSKNIQYF
NA,NA,TRBV4-3,TRBJ2-7,TGCGCCAGCAGCCAAGATTTGGGATACGGGCAGTACTTC,CASSQDLGYGQYF
NA,NA,TRBV2,TRBJ1-1,TGTGCCAGCTCGAAGAAGGACGGGCGGAACACTGAAGCTTTCTTT,CASSKKDGRNTEAFF
NA,TRBD2,TRBV20-1,TRBJ2-5,TGCAGTGCTAGAGTATTTACTAGCGGGCCTGCCCAAGAGACCCAGTACTTC,CSARVFTSGPAQETQYF
few,TRBD2,TRBV7-2,TRBJ2-1,TGTGCCAGCAGCTTAGGGGGGACTAGCGGGATGCGTGAGCAGTTCTTC,CASSLGGTSGMREQFF
NA,TRBD1,TRBV7-2,TRBJ2-1,TGTGCCAGCAGCTTAAGGGGGCGCAGTCATGAGCAGTTCTTC,CASSLRGRSHEQFF